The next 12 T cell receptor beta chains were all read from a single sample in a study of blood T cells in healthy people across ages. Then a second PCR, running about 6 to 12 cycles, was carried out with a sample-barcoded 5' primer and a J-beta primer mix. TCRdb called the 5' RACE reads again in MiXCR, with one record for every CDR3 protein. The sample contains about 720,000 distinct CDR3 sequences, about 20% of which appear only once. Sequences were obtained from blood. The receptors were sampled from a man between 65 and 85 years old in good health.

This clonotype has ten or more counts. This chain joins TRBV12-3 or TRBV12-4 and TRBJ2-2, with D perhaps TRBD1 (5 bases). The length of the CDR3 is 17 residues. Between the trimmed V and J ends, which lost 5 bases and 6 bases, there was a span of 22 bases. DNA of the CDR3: TGTGCCAGCAGTCTGGACATGCCGCTAGTCTTTGCCGGGGAGCTGTTTTTT. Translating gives CASSLDMPLVFAGELFF.

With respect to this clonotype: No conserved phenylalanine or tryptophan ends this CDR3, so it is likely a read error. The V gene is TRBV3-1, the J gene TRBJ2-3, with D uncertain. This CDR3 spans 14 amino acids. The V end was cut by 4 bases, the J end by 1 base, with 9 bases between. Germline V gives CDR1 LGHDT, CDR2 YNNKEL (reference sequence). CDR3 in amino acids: CASSPGGGTDTQYL. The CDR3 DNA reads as TGTGCCAGCAGCCCCGGTGGTGGCACAGATACGCAGTATCTT.

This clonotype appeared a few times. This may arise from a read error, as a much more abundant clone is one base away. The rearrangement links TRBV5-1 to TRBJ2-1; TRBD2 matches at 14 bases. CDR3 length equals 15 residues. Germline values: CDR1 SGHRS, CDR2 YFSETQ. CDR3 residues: CASSLGTSGGNEQLF. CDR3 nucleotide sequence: TGCGCCAGCAGCTTAGGGACTAGCGGGGGAAATGAGCAGCTCTTC.

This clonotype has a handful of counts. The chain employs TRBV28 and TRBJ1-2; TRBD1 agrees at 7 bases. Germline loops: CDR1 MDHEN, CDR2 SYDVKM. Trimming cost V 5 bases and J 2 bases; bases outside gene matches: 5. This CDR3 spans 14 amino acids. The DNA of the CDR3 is TGTGCCAGCAGTGCCGGGACAGCCAACTATGGCTACACCTTC. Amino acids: CASSAGTANYGYTF.

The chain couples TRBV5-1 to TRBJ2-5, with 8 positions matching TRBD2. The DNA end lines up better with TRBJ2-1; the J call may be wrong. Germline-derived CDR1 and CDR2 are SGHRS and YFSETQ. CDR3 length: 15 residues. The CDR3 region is CASSLEGRGVDEQFF. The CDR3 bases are TGCGCCAGCAGCTTGGAGGGGCGGGGGGTCGATGAGCAGTTCTTC.

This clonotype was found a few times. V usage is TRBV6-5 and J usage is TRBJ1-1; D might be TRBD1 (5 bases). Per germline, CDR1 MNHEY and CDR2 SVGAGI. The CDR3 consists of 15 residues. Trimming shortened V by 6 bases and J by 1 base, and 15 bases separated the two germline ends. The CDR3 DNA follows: TGTGCCAGCAGCGAAGAGGGGAGGACGAACACTGAAGCTTTCTTT. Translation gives CASSEEGRTNTEAFF.

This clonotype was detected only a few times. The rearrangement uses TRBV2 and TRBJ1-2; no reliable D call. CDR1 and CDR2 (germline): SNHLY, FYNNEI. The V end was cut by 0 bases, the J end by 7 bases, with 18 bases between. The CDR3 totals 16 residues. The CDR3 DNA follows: TGTGCCAGCAGTGAAGCGCTTAGGCGACCCACGGGTGGCTACACCTTC. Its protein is CASSEALRRPTGGYTF.

CDR3 amino acids: CASSPGLAGGHPAKNIQYF. The CDR3, as DNA: TGTGCCAGCAGCCCTGGACTAGCGGGGGGACATCCAGCCAAAAACATTCAGTACTTC. This rearrangement joins TRBV11-3 to TRBJ2-4; 14 bases agree with TRBD2. V shed 5 bases and J 0 bases; nucleotides not matched to a gene: 9. Germline V gene sequence: CDR1 SGHNT, CDR2 YENEEA. CDR3 length: 19 residues.

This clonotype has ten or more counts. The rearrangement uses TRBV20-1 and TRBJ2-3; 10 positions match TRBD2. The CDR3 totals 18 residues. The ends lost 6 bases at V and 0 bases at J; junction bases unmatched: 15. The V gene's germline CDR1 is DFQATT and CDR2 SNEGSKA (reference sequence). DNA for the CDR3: TGCAGTGCACAGATAGCGGGAGGAAGCCTGAGAAGCACAGATACGCAGTATTTT. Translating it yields CSAQIAGGSLRSTDTQYF.

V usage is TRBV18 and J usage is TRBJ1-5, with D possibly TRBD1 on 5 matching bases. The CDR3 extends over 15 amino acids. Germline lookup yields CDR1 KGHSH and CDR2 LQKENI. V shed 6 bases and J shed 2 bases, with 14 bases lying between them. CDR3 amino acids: CASSHRRDRNQPQHF. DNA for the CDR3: TGTGCCAGCTCTCATAGACGGGACCGCAATCAGCCCCAGCATTTT.

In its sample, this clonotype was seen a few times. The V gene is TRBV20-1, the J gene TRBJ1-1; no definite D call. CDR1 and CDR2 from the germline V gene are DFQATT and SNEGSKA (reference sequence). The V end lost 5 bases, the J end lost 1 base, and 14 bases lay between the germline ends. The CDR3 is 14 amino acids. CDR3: CSARRTPSNTEAFF. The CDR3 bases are TGCAGTGCTCGTAGGACTCCTTCGAACACTGAAGCTTTCTTT.

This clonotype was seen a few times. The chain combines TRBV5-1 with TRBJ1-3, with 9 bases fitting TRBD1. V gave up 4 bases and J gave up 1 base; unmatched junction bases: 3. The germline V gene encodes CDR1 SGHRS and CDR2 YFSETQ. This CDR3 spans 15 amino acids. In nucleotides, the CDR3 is TGCGCCAGCAGCCCGGGGACAGGGTCTGGAAACACCATATATTTT. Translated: CASSPGTGSGNTIYF.